These 20 T cell receptor beta chains were sequenced from one sample in a study of cytomegalovirus exposure and HLA in healthy donors. The assay was immunoSEQ multiplex PCR, and TCRdb's table has in-frame clones only and misses some. This table has some 270,000 clones, 70% to 90% appearing once. What was sequenced was PBMCs. Receptor source: a woman younger than 30 in good health and CMV-seronegative.

V is TRBV5-6 and J is TRBJ2-1; weak D call: TRBD2 (5 bases). CDR1 and CDR2 from the germline V gene are SGHDT and YYEEEE. Trimming took 4 bases from V and 8 from J, leaving 10 bases between them. The CDR3 consists of 12 residues. The CDR3: CASSPSGDEQFF. CDR3 nucleotide sequence: TGTGCCAGCAGCCCCTCCGGGGATGAGCAGTTCTTC.

This chain uses TRBV5-8 with TRBJ1-2; 10 bases are shared with TRBD1. The CDR3 is made up of 14 amino acids. CDR1 is SGHTS and CDR2 is YDEGEE in the germline V gene. The trim removed 4 bases at V and 4 bases at J, leaving 4 bases unmatched. The CDR3 sequence: CASSVGQGFYGYTF. CDR3 nucleotide sequence: TGTGCCAGCAGCGTGGGACAGGGGTTCTATGGCTACACCTTC.

This clone was seen more than once but under ten times. The V call is TRBV27, the J call TRBJ2-7, with 7 positions matching TRBD1. CDR1 and CDR2 (germline): MNHEY, SMNVEV (reference sequence). Trimming cost V 8 bases and J 5 bases; bases outside gene matches: 6. The CDR3 sequence is 12 residues long. This CDR3 is CASSMTGNEQYF. The CDR3 DNA follows: TGTGCCAGCTCGATGACAGGGAACGAGCAGTACTTC.

This chain connects TRBV4-1 to TRBJ1-2, with D uncertain. V dropped 2 bases and J dropped 4 bases, with 17 bases sitting between them. This CDR3 comprises 16 residues. The germline CDR1 and CDR2 sequences are MGHRA and YSYEKL. CDR3 DNA sequence: TGCGCCAGCAGCCAATTAACGACTGGCAATCTCTATGGCTACACCTTC. Protein: CASSQLTTGNLYGYTF.

The V call is TRBV5-1, the J call TRBJ1-1; weak D call: TRBD1 (5 bases). The CDR3 totals 15 residues. Germline V lookup: CDR1 SGHRS, CDR2 YFSETQ. Deletions cut 0 bases from V and 4 bases from J, with 13 bases between. The CDR3 DNA reads TGCGCCAGCAGCTTGGCCAGGGCGGGGGGCACTGAAGCTTTCTTT. Its protein is CASSLARAGGTEAFF.

This chain links TRBV27 with TRBJ1-5; 9 nucleotides agree with TRBD1. The CDR3 runs 17 residues. V lost 6 bases, J lost 6 bases, and 15 bases stayed unmatched. Germline V gene data show CDR1 as MNHEY and CDR2 as SMNVEV (reference sequence). The CDR3 coding sequence is TGTGCCAGCAGCCAGCTGACCGGGACAGGGTTAGGTCAGCCCCAGCATTTT. Encoded protein: CASSQLTGTGLGQPQHF.

V and J are TRBV12-5 and TRBJ1-5; 7 bases map to TRBD1. The length of the CDR3 is 15 residues. With V trimmed by 6 bases and J by 3 bases, 8 bases remained unmatched. In germline, CDR1 is LGHNT, CDR2 FRNRAP. Here the CDR3 DNA reads TGTGCTAGTGGCCCGGGACAGTCCTACAATCAGCCCCAGCATTTT. Amino acids: CASGPGQSYNQPQHF.

The chain carries TRBV4-1 and TRBJ1-2, with D perhaps TRBD1 (6 bases). The CDR3 sequence is 14 residues long. Trimming removed 0 bases at V and 7 bases at J, with 12 bases between. CDR1 is MGHRA and CDR2 is YSYEKL in the germline V gene. CDR3 sequence reads: CASSQDEGGGGYTF. The CDR3 nucleotides read TGCGCCAGCAGCCAAGATGAAGGGGGTGGTGGCTACACCTTC.

The chain uses TRBV4-3 and TRBJ1-1; TRBD1 is a possible D gene (5 bases). Germline lookup yields CDR1 LGHNA and CDR2 YSLEER. V was trimmed by 4 bases and J by 0 bases, leaving 15 bases between them. CDR3 length equals 16 residues. The CDR3 sequence is CASSPEPGGMNTEAFF. The CDR3 nucleotides are TGCGCCAGCAGCCCAGAGCCGGGGGGGATGAACACTGAAGCTTTCTTT.

The chain couples TRBV9 to TRBJ2-5, with D possibly matching TRBD1 (5 bases). Germline lookup yields CDR1 SGDLS and CDR2 YYNGEE. This CDR3 spans 15 amino acids. V was shortened by 4 bases and J by 7 bases, with 20 bases between the two germline ends. The CDR3 is CASSLHVGPGGTQYF. Written as DNA, the CDR3 is TGTGCCAGCAGCCTCCACGTGGGGCCGGGCGGGACCCAGTACTTC.

The rearrangement links TRBV6-4 to TRBJ1-5, with 10 positions matching TRBD1. Germline V gene data show CDR1 as MRHNA and CDR2 as SNTAGT. CDR3 length equals 15 residues. With V trimmed by 5 bases and J by 4 bases, 5 bases remained unmatched. The CDR3 loop reads CASSPGTGANQPQHF. CDR3 sequence (DNA): TGTGCCAGCAGTCCCGGGACAGGGGCTAATCAGCCCCAGCATTTT.

CDR3 residues: CASSFEQGSYGYTF. The CDR3 DNA reads TGTGCCAGCAGCTTTGAGCAGGGCTCCTATGGCTACACCTTC. This sequence joins TRBV7-6 and TRBJ1-2; possibly TRBD1 for D (5 bases). This CDR3 comprises 14 residues. Germline CDR1 and CDR2: SGHVS and FNYEAQ. The V and J ends lost 3 bases and 4 bases respectively, with 12 bases between them.

The J gene is TRBJ1-5, the V gene TRBV7-9; TRBD1 is a possible D gene (6 bases). The CDR3 covers 16 residues. Germline assignment: CDR1 SEHNR and CDR2 FQNEAQ (reference sequence). The V end lost 5 bases, the J end lost 2 bases, and 16 bases lay between the germline ends. The CDR3 DNA reads TGTGCCAGCAGCGAGGGACAACTGGCGGGCAATCAGCCCCAGCATTTT. Its translation is CASSEGQLAGNQPQHF.

The CDR3 region is CASSPNGGKTQYF. Here the CDR3 DNA reads TGTGCCAGCAGCCCCAACGGGGGAAAGACCCAGTACTTC. This rearrangement joins TRBV6-5 to TRBJ2-5, with D tentatively TRBD2 (6 bases). V was cut by 6 bases and J by 6 bases, with 14 bases left in between. Germline V gives CDR1 MNHEY, CDR2 SVGAGI. This CDR3 has 13 residues.

The chain recombines TRBV7-9 with TRBJ2-7; D might be TRBD1 (6 bases). Germline CDR1 and CDR2: SEHNR and FQNEAQ (reference sequence). This CDR3 comprises 14 residues. V was trimmed by 7 bases and J by 5 bases, leaving 18 bases between them. CDR3 region: CASTPGTSVHEQYF. The CDR3 nucleotides are TGTGCCAGCACCCCCGGGACATCCGTCCACGAGCAGTACTTC.

This clone was seen a single time. The chain links TRBV6-1 to TRBJ1-6, with a tentative D call TRBD1 (6 bases). V was pared by 4 bases and J by 6 bases, with 10 bases between. This CDR3 has 14 amino acids. From germline, CDR1 is MNHNS and CDR2 SASEGT. DNA for the CDR3: TGTGCCAGCAGTGGGACAGTACCTAATTCACCCCTCCACTTT. Its translation is CASSGTVPNSPLHF.

The chain combines TRBV15 with TRBJ2-1; tentative D call: TRBD2 (5 bases). The CDR3 spans 17 residues. Germline-derived CDR1 and CDR2 are LNHNV and YYDKDF (reference sequence). V was cut by 0 bases and J by 1 base, with 13 bases left in between. CDR3 region: CATSRDTAGTSYNEQFF. The CDR3 coding sequence is TGTGCCACCAGCAGAGATACGGCGGGCACGTCCTACAATGAGCAGTTCTTC.

The chain employs TRBV5-1 and TRBJ2-2, with D perhaps TRBD1 (6 bases). Germline V gives CDR1 SGHRS, CDR2 YFSETQ. The CDR3 covers 15 residues. Trimming left V 5 bases short and J 1 base short, with 12 bases between. The CDR3, as DNA: TGCGCCAGCAGACCCACAGGGCTGAACACCGGGGAGCTGTTTTTT. Translating gives CASRPTGLNTGELFF.

The rearrangement links TRBV28 to TRBJ2-7; D perhaps matches TRBD1 (6 bases). The germline V gene encodes CDR1 MDHEN and CDR2 SYDVKM. This CDR3 is 15 amino acids long. Trimming removed 3 bases from V and 5 bases from J, with 17 bases in between. CDR3 protein: CASSFSTGHRDEQYF. DNA of the CDR3: TGTGCCAGCAGTTTTTCGACAGGTCACCGCGACGAGCAGTACTTC.

The chain combines TRBV9 with TRBJ2-7; perhaps TRBD1 as D (6 bases). Germline CDR1 is SGDLS and CDR2 is YYNGEE. This CDR3 has 12 amino acids. With 7 bases removed from V and 5 bases from J, the gap between germline ends came to 13 bases. The CDR3 is CASGAGDDEQYF. CDR3 in DNA: TGTGCCAGCGGGGCAGGGGATGACGAGCAGTACTTC.